The text below deals with one T cell receptor (beta chain). Assignments of participants to cohorts depended upon their own reported clinical history. Produced via immunoSEQ multiplex PCR; TCRdb's table is partial and in-frame only. The profile shows 250,000 to 350,000 clones, about 83% of them singletons. The record originates from a study of blood T cell repertoires in COVID-19. About the study: Sources were T cells, B-cell-depleted T cells, or PBMCs; the material itself was cDNA or gDNA.

Trimming stripped 4 bases from V and 1 base from J, with 13 bases between. The CDR3 is made up of 15 amino acids. Germline V CDR1 and CDR2: MDHEN, SYDVKM. The TCR was taken from a woman in her 40s who had recovered from COVID-19. Source material: PBMCs or T cells enriched from blood (not recorded which). The V gene is TRBV28, the J gene TRBJ1-2; D perhaps matches TRBD1 (6 bases). CDR3 nucleotide sequence: TGTGCCAGCAGTTCAGGACAGACCTATAACTATGGCTACACCTTC. Its translation is CASSSGQTYNYGYTF.